The T cell receptor (beta chain) under discussion was sequenced for a study of T-cell memory formation after mild COVID-19. Study information: Clusters were largely donor specific.

As regards this clonotype: Antigen specificity is unknown.

TCRdb reprocessed the 5' RACE reads via MiXCR and lists one record per CDR3 protein. The sample has a few hundred thousand distinct CDR3 sequences, over 7% seen once. Study-level findings and limits: CD4+ clones that contracted lay mainly in CM and EM; CD8+ ones lay in EMRA. Several responding clones turned up in pre-infection memory, indicating that cross-reactive memory may have taken part. Confirmation of SARS-CoV-2 specificity was lacking for second-wave clones peaking day 37.

V was clipped by 0 bases and J by 0 bases, with 11 bases between them. CDR3 length: 16 amino acids. The germline V gene encodes CDR1 MNHEY and CDR2 SVGAGI. This TCR was sampled from a young man who had mild COVID-19 (a few samples of this study predate the infection). Cell type and time point are not known. The sample taken for sequencing was PBMCs or a T cell subset sorted from them (not recorded which). The rearrangement uses TRBV6-5 and TRBJ1-2; D unclear. CDR3 protein: CASSYSLAGANYGYTF. As DNA, the CDR3 is TGTGCCAGCAGTTACTCTTTAGCGGGAGCTAACTATGGCTACACCTTC.